The 30 T cell receptor beta chains listed next were all sequenced from one sample in a study of T cell changes during pregnancy in multiple sclerosis. Clones were read by immunoSEQ multiplex PCR, and TCRdb kept only the in-frame ones, dropping some. The profile shows under 150,000 clones, 95% to 98% of them singletons. The starting material was peripheral blood, obtained after pregnancy. These receptors came from a female donor with multiple sclerosis, enrolled in a pregnancy study.

The chain uses TRBV27 and TRBJ2-5; D possibly corresponds to TRBD1 (5 bases). Trimming left V 5 bases short and J 6 bases short, with 16 bases between. The germline CDR1 and CDR2 sequences are MNHEY and SMNVEV (reference sequence). The CDR3 covers 14 residues. CDR3 amino acids: CASSQLDNRKTQYF. The CDR3 region has the DNA TGTGCCAGCAGTCAGCTGGACAATCGAAAGACCCAGTACTTC.

V is TRBV2 and J is TRBJ1-2; no firm D call. V dropped 6 bases and J dropped 0 bases, with 8 bases sitting between them. The CDR3 spans 13 residues. Germline V gene data show CDR1 as SNHLY and CDR2 as FYNNEI. For the CDR3, the DNA is TGTGCCAGCAGCTCTTCCCCTAACTATGGCTACACCTTC. Translation gives CASSSSPNYGYTF.

This clone was seen once. The V and J genes are TRBV28 and TRBJ2-7; D call uncertain. Germline lookup yields CDR1 MDHEN and CDR2 SYDVKM. The CDR3 is made up of 14 amino acids. V dropped 8 bases and J dropped 5 bases, with 19 bases sitting between them. CDR3 sequence reads: CASLVPGSLDEQYF. The CDR3 bases are TGTGCCAGCCTTGTCCCCGGGTCACTTGACGAGCAGTACTTC.

The CDR3 region is CASSPGTTGLADTQYF. The CDR3 nucleotides are TGTGCCAGCAGCCCCGGGACAACCGGTTTGGCAGATACGCAGTATTTT. The chain has TRBV7-8 and TRBJ2-3, with D tentatively TRBD1 (6 bases). Trimming removed 5 bases at V and 4 bases at J, with 19 bases between. CDR3 length equals 16 residues. CDR1 is SGHVS and CDR2 is FQNEAQ in the germline V gene.

V and J are TRBV27 and TRBJ1-2; D remains ambiguous. Germline V gene sequence: CDR1 MNHEY, CDR2 SMNVEV (reference sequence). V was cut by 6 bases and J by 3 bases, with 11 bases left in between. The CDR3 is made up of 13 amino acids. The CDR3 nucleotides are TGTGCCAGCAGCCCGTTCCCCTACTATGGCTACACCTTC. This translates into CASSPFPYYGYTF.

This rearrangement joins TRBV9 to TRBJ2-3; 11 bases align to TRBD2. The length of the CDR3 is 16 residues. V dropped 4 bases and J dropped 0; count of bases not matched to a gene: 4. Germline V gene data show CDR1 as SGDLS and CDR2 as YYNGEE. CDR3: CASSSRLAGSTDTQYF. CDR3 DNA sequence: TGTGCCAGCAGCTCTCGACTAGCGGGAAGCACAGATACGCAGTATTTT.

The genes are TRBV7-8 and TRBJ2-7, with D hard to call. The CDR3 runs to 16 residues. V was shortened by 1 base and J by 6 bases, with 19 bases between the two germline ends. CDR1 and CDR2 from the germline V gene are SGHVS and FQNEAQ. Written as DNA, the CDR3 is TGTGCCAGCAGCTTAGGTCTCCGTGCGGCCTTACGCGAGCAGTACTTC. This codes for CASSLGLRAALREQYF. The whole variable domain, remainder taken from reference TRBV7-8 and TRBJ2-7, is GAGVSQSPRYKVAKRGQDVALRCDPISGHVSLFWYQQALGQGPEFLTYFQNEAQLDKSGLPSDRFFAERPEGSVSTLKIQRTQQEDSAVYLCASSLGLRAALREQYFGPGTRLTVT.

The V call is TRBV9, the J call TRBJ2-7, with TRBD1 as a possible D gene (5 bases). The CDR3 runs 14 residues. Per germline, CDR1 SGDLS and CDR2 YYNGEE. The V end lost 4 bases, the J end lost 3 bases, and 14 bases lay between the germline ends. Here the CDR3 reads CASSYRSRDYEQYF. CDR3 sequence (DNA): TGTGCCAGCAGCTACAGGAGTAGGGACTACGAGCAGTACTTC.

This clone was detected once. The V call is TRBV11-3, the J call TRBJ2-5; 8 bases line up with TRBD1. The tail of the sequence fits TRBJ2-7 better, so the J call may be wrong. This CDR3 region has 14 residues. Germline-derived CDR1 and CDR2 are SGHNT and YENEEA. CDR3 bases: TGTGCCAGCAGCTCTGGACAGGGTTCCTACGAGCAGTACTTC. Its protein product is CASSSGQGSYEQYF.

CDR3 nucleotide sequence: TGCGCCAGCAGCTACACCGGGACTAGCGGAACTCGCACAGATACGCAGTATTTT. Residues: CASSYTGTSGTRTDTQYF. This chain connects TRBV5-1 to TRBJ2-3, with 11 bases that match TRBD2. V dropped 3 bases and J dropped 1; count of bases not matched to a gene: 10. Germline CDR1 reads SGHRS; CDR2 reads YFSETQ. The CDR3 extends over 18 amino acids.

V is TRBV28 and J is TRBJ1-1, with TRBD1 matching over 12 bases. Trimming removed 3 bases from V and 5 bases from J; junction bases left unmatched: 13. Germline loops: CDR1 MDHEN, CDR2 SYDVKM. The CDR3 contains 18 residues. The CDR3 bases are TGTGCCAGCAGTTTCATAAGGGGACAGGGGGCGCGGAGAACTGAAGCTTTCTTT. Translation gives CASSFIRGQGARRTEAFF. The full variable domain, rest sourced from reference TRBV28 and TRBJ1-1, is DVKVTQSSRYLVKRTGEKVFLECVQDMDHENMFWYRQDPGLGLRLIYFSYDVKMKEKGDIPEGYSVSREKKERFSLILESASTNQTSMYLCASSFIRGQGARRTEAFFGQGTRLTVV.

The V and J genes are TRBV7-2 and TRBJ2-7, with 7 bases that match TRBD1. Germline V gene data show CDR1 as SGHTA and CDR2 as FQGNSA. The CDR3 sequence is 12 residues long. J was trimmed by 6 bases and V by 4 bases; bases with no gene match: 3. CDR3 amino acids: CASSSTGREQYF. CDR3 DNA sequence: TGTGCCAGCAGCTCGACAGGGCGCGAGCAGTACTTC.

The V call is TRBV5-5, the J call TRBJ2-5; D may be TRBD1 (6 bases). Trimming removed 3 bases at V and 2 bases at J, with 11 bases between. From germline, CDR1 is SGHKS and CDR2 YYEKEE (reference sequence). This CDR3 comprises 14 residues. CDR3 in DNA: TGTGCCAGCAGCTGGACAGCATCACAAGAGACCCAGTACTTC. As protein: CASSWTASQETQYF.

This clone was detected only once. The rearrangement links TRBV7-9 to TRBJ2-2, with a weak D call TRBD1 (6 bases). The CDR3 has 14 residues. Trimming took 4 bases from V and 1 from J, leaving 7 bases between them. CDR1 is SEHNR, CDR2 FQNEAQ, per germline (reference sequence). The CDR3 sequence is CASSYRVNTGELFF. The CDR3 nucleotides are TGTGCCAGCAGCTACAGGGTGAACACCGGGGAGCTGTTTTTT.

The rearrangement joins TRBV19 to TRBJ2-7; TRBD1 aligns across 7 bases. V was clipped by 5 bases and J by 2 bases; unmatched bases: 3. Germline-derived CDR1 and CDR2 are LNHDA and SQIVND (reference sequence). The CDR3 loop spans 13 amino acids. The CDR3 bases are TGTGCCAGTAGTGACAGGGCCGCCTACGAGCAGTACTTC. Translating gives CASSDRAAYEQYF.

In its sample, this clone was seen once. V usage is TRBV9 and J usage is TRBJ2-2, with D maybe TRBD2 (5 bases). Per the germline V gene, CDR1 is SGDLS and CDR2 is YYNGEE. The CDR3 extends over 14 amino acids. V dropped 1 base and J dropped 5 bases, with 9 bases sitting between them. The CDR3 sequence is CASSVPSGTGELFF. In nucleotides, the CDR3 is TGTGCCAGCAGCGTACCCTCGGGGACCGGGGAGCTGTTTTTT.

In DNA, the CDR3 is TGTGCCAGCAGCCAAGATCCCGGGACAGGGGAATACGAGCAGTACTTC. Residues: CASSQDPGTGEYEQYF. V usage is TRBV4-2 and J usage is TRBJ2-7; 10 bases line up with TRBD1. Germline CDR1 and CDR2: LGHNA and YNFKEQ. The CDR3 sequence is 16 residues long. After removal of 0 bases from V and 4 bases from J, the junction contained 6 bases not matched to a gene.

V and J are TRBV5-1 and TRBJ2-7; 9 bases align to TRBD2. With 4 bases clipped from V and 0 bases from J, the junction kept 2 bases outside the gene matches. Germline V CDR1 and CDR2: SGHRS, YFSETQ. CDR3 length: 14 residues. CDR3 DNA: TGCGCCAGCAGCCATAGCGGGAGCTCCTACGAGCAGTACTTC. Translated, it gives CASSHSGSSYEQYF.

The chain carries TRBV15 and TRBJ2-2; D is perhaps TRBD1 (6 bases). V lost 2 bases to trimming and J lost 5 bases, with 18 bases between them. There are 17 residues in the CDR3. CDR1 is LNHNV, CDR2 YYDKDF, per germline (reference sequence). CDR3 in DNA: TGTGCCACCAGCAGAAACCACCGGGACATAGTGACCGGGGAGCTGTTTTTT. It yields the protein CATSRNHRDIVTGELFF.

The rearrangement joins TRBV18 to TRBJ2-7; weak D call: TRBD1 (5 bases). V was clipped by 3 bases and J by 4 bases, with 13 bases between them. The CDR3 has 14 residues. In germline, CDR1 is KGHSH, CDR2 LQKENI. This chain's CDR3 is CASSPQQGTYEQYF. DNA of the CDR3: TGTGCCAGCTCACCCCAGCAGGGAACGTACGAGCAGTACTTC. Together with reference TRBV18 and TRBJ2-7, the CDR3 gives the full variable domain: NAGVMQNPRHLVRRRGQEARLRCSPMKGHSHVYWYRQLPEEGLKFMVYLQKENIIDESGMPKERFSAEFPKEGPSILRIQQVVRGDSAAYFCASSPQQGTYEQYFGPGTRLTVT.

This clone has only one observation. V and J are TRBV5-1 and TRBJ2-7, with TRBD2 identical over 9 bases. The CDR3 length is 14 residues. Trimming removed 3 bases from V and 5 bases from J; junction bases left unmatched: 6. Germline V gene lookup returns CDR1 SGHRS and CDR2 YFSETQ. CDR3 sequence: CASSSREGLDEQYF. In DNA, the CDR3 is TGCGCCAGCAGCTCGCGGGAGGGCCTCGACGAGCAGTACTTC. The whole variable domain, remainder taken from reference TRBV5-1 and TRBJ2-7, is KAGVTQTPRYLIKTRGQQVTLSCSPISGHRSVSWYQQTPGQGLQFLFEYFSETQRNKGNFPGRFSGRQFSNSRSEMNVSTLELGDSALYLCASSSREGLDEQYFGPGTRLTVT.

This chain joins TRBV7-9 and TRBJ2-4; the match to TRBD2 covers 7 bases. J lost 5 bases, V lost 5 bases, and 9 bases had no gene match. This CDR3 is 15 amino acids long. Per germline, CDR1 SEHNR and CDR2 FQNEAQ (reference sequence). The DNA of the CDR3 is TGTGCCAGCAGCCTACGGGGAGGGTCGGAAAACATTCAGTACTTC. Translation: CASSLRGGSENIQYF.

This clone was picked up one time. The chain links TRBV6-5 to TRBJ1-5; the match to TRBD1 covers 9 bases. Germline V gene sequence: CDR1 MNHEY, CDR2 SVGAGI. The V gene end was trimmed by 5 bases and the J gene end by 3 bases; junction bases not matched to a gene: 5. The CDR3 is made up of 15 amino acids. CDR3 amino acids: CASSPDRGSNQPQHF. The CDR3 DNA is TGTGCCAGCAGTCCGGACAGGGGATCCAATCAGCCCCAGCATTTT.

This chain connects TRBV28 to TRBJ1-5; TRBD1 agrees at 7 bases. The length of the CDR3 is 18 residues. Trimming cost V 7 bases and J 0 bases; bases outside gene matches: 15. The germline gives CDR1 MDHEN, CDR2 SYDVKM. The CDR3 nucleotides read TGTGCCAGCACTCGGAGGGTGAGGGGGCGATATAGCAATCAGCCCCAGCATTTT. Translated: CASTRRVRGRYSNQPQHF. The entire variable domain, with the rest obtained from reference TRBV28 and TRBJ1-5, is as follows: DVKVTQSSRYLVKRTGEKVFLECVQDMDHENMFWYRQDPGLGLRLIYFSYDVKMKEKGDIPEGYSVSREKKERFSLILESASTNQTSMYLCASTRRVRGRYSNQPQHFGDGTRLSIL.

A single count supports this clone. This rearrangement joins TRBV7-9 to TRBJ2-2; D is ambiguous. This CDR3 contains 10 residues. V was trimmed by 8 bases and J by 7 bases, leaving 5 bases between them. Looked up from germline, CDR1 is SEHNR and CDR2 is FQNEAQ (reference sequence). CDR3 DNA: TGTGCCAGCGTGAGCGGGGAGCTGTTTTTT. Its protein is CASVSGELFF.

CDR3 nucleotide sequence: TGTGCCAGCAGCCTAGACCTAGCGGGAGGGCCCCCGCAGTATTTT. Protein product: CASSLDLAGGPPQYF. The chain uses TRBV7-2 and TRBJ2-3, with TRBD2 matching 12 bases. The CDR3 spans 15 residues. Germline CDR1 reads SGHTA; CDR2 reads FQGNSA. With 5 bases clipped from V and 10 bases from J, the junction kept 10 bases outside the gene matches.

The chain recombines TRBV25-1 with TRBJ2-2, with 8 bases matching TRBD2. In germline, CDR1 is MGHDK, CDR2 SYGVNS. J gave up 0 bases and V 7 bases, and 7 bases lay outside the gene matches. The CDR3 consists of 16 residues. In DNA form, the CDR3 reads TGTGCCAGCAAGGCAAGCGGGAGCCCGAACACCGGGGAGCTGTTTTTT. Encoded protein: CASKASGSPNTGELFF.

The V call is TRBV11-3, the J call TRBJ2-3; 9 bases are a match to TRBD2. Germline CDR1 reads SGHNT; CDR2 reads YENEEA. CDR3 length equals 16 residues. V was pared by 4 bases and J by 1 base, with 6 bases of the junction left unmatched. CDR3 amino acids: CASSSGGGGRTDTQYF. The CDR3 coding sequence is TGTGCCAGCAGCTCCGGCGGGGGGGGGCGCACAGATACGCAGTATTTT.

V usage is TRBV6-5 and J usage is TRBJ1-3, with TRBD1 as a possible D gene (5 bases). CDR1 and CDR2 from the germline V gene are MNHEY and SVGAGI. This CDR3 contains 14 residues. Trimming pared 5 bases from V and 6 bases from J, leaving 14 bases between. The CDR3 protein is CASSRAGPLNTIYF. In DNA form, the CDR3 reads TGTGCCAGCAGTCGTGCGGGGCCCTTAAACACCATATATTTT.

This clone came up once. The chain carries TRBV7-8 and TRBJ1-5, with TRBD1 matching over 7 bases. The CDR3 loop spans 16 amino acids. Germline assignment: CDR1 SGHVS and CDR2 FQNEAQ. J gave up 3 bases and V 4 bases, and 9 bases lay outside the gene matches. The CDR3 nucleotides are TGTGCCAGCAGCTCCGGGACAGTCCTTTCCAATCAGCCCCAGCATTTT. Its translation is CASSSGTVLSNQPQHF.